The 29 T cell receptor beta chains reported below all come from one sample, sequenced in a study of T cells in Graves' hyperthyroidism and ophthalmopathy. What was amplified from RNA transcripts were TCR beta CDR3 regions. Primed by the HTBI set, a first-round RT-PCR was run on the TCR CDR3. TCRdb reprocessed the multiplex PCR reads via MiXCR and lists one record per CDR3 protein. This sample has around 400,000 distinct CDR3 sequences, with roughly 25% found just once. The sample was blood. These receptors came from a man in his forties or fifties with Graves' hyperthyroidism.

This clonotype was counted many times. V and J are TRBV2 and TRBJ2-7; weak D call: TRBD2 (6 bases). Per the germline V gene, CDR1 is SNHLY and CDR2 is FYNNEI. The germline V and J ends were trimmed by 4 bases and 2 bases, with 12 bases remaining between them. The CDR3 spans 14 residues. The CDR3 DNA sequence: TGTGCCAGCAGTGTTGGAGGGAACCCCTACGAGCAGTACTTC. Amino acid sequence: CASSVGGNPYEQYF.

This chain joins TRBV28 and TRBJ1-2; no firm D call. Germline V gene data show CDR1 as MDHEN and CDR2 as SYDVKM. Trimming removed 7 bases from V and 0 bases from J, with 6 bases in between. CDR3 size: 12 residues. CDR3 protein: CASTTANYGYTF. CDR3 bases: TGTGCCAGCACAACTGCTAACTATGGCTACACCTTC.

This clonotype was counted between two and nine times. This chain links TRBV29-1 with TRBJ2-5; possibly TRBD2 for D (5 bases). Per germline, CDR1 SQVTM and CDR2 ANQGSEA. The CDR3 is made up of 13 amino acids. The V and J ends lost 3 bases and 2 bases respectively, with 10 bases between them. The CDR3 DNA reads TGCAGCGTTGATCCATCGGGGCAAGAGACCCAGTACTTC. It specifies CSVDPSGQETQYF.

This chain uses TRBV7-8 with TRBJ1-2; D perhaps matches TRBD1 (5 bases). Trimming stripped 0 bases from V and 7 bases from J, with 12 bases between. The CDR3 is 14 amino acids. Germline CDR1 is SGHVS and CDR2 is FQNEAQ. DNA of the CDR3: TGTGCCAGCAGCTTAGCAGGGCAGGGATTTGGCTACACCTTC. It codes for CASSLAGQGFGYTF.

The J gene is TRBJ2-3, the V gene TRBV6-2 or TRBV6-3; tentatively, D is TRBD1 (6 bases). Germline-derived CDR1 and CDR2 are MNHEY and SVGEGT. V dropped 7 bases and J dropped 0 bases, with 11 bases sitting between them. This CDR3 has 14 amino acids. The CDR3 sequence is CASTAGQSTDTQYF. CDR3 coding DNA: TGTGCCAGCACCGCCGGACAGAGCACAGATACGCAGTATTTT.

This clonotype was detected only a few times. The rearrangement links TRBV10-3 to TRBJ2-7; D tentatively reads TRBD1 or TRBD2 (5 bases each). Germline lookup yields CDR1 ENHRY and CDR2 SYGVKD. V was trimmed by 7 bases and J by 3 bases, leaving 13 bases between them. The CDR3 is 13 residues long. This chain's CDR3 is CAITEGEHYEQYF. CDR3 nucleotides: TGTGCCATCACAGAAGGGGAGCACTACGAGCAGTACTTC.

As for this clonotype: The junction shows a germline mismatch at one end, possibly a read error. The chain joins TRBV11-2 to TRBJ2-3, with D possibly being TRBD2 (6 bases). The CDR3 is 16 amino acids. CDR1 and CDR2 from the germline V gene are SGHAT and FQNNGV. The CDR3 sequence is CASSQENGRETDTQYF. As DNA, the CDR3 is TGCGCCAGCAGCCAAGAGAACGGGAGAGAAACAGATACGCAGTATTTT.

Regarding this clonotype: The junction shows a germline mismatch at one end, possibly a read error. The rearrangement joins TRBV2 to TRBJ2-1; 13 nucleotides line up with TRBD2. This CDR3 has 18 residues. Germline CDR1 reads SNHLY; CDR2 reads FYNNEI. The chain's CDR3 is CAGSEETSGRAHNVEQFF. In nucleotides, the CDR3 is TGTGCCGGCAGTGAAGAAACTAGCGGGAGGGCCCACAATGTTGAGCAGTTCTTC.

The DNA of the CDR3 is TGTGCCAGCAGTCAAGGACGGGCCTACGAGCAGTACTTC. Translation: CASSQGRAYEQYF. The chain joins TRBV6-1 to TRBJ2-7; D uncertain. Trimming pared 5 bases from V and 2 bases from J, leaving 10 bases between. CDR1 is MNHNS and CDR2 is SASEGT in the germline V gene. The CDR3 is made up of 13 amino acids.

This clonotype has a handful of counts. The junction does not match germline at one end; this may be a read error. This chain links TRBV6-1 with TRBJ2-2; D unresolved. The CDR3 totals 11 residues. Germline assignment: CDR1 MNHNS and CDR2 SASEGT. In DNA form, the CDR3 reads TGTGCCAGCAGGGAAGGCGGGGAGCTGTTTTTT. Its translation is CASREGGELFF.

The chain has TRBV30 and TRBJ2-3; no definite D call. This CDR3 contains 12 residues. Trimming stripped 1 base from V and 3 bases from J, with 5 bases between. Germline V gene data show CDR1 as GTSNPN and CDR2 as SVGIG (reference sequence). The CDR3 spells CAWSAKTDTQYF. The DNA for the CDR3 is TGTGCCTGGAGTGCGAAAACAGATACGCAGTATTTT.

As for this clonotype: A much larger clonotype is one base distant, so this may be a read error. The conserved phenylalanine or tryptophan normally closing the CDR3 is absent here, so this likely arose from a read error. The rearrangement joins TRBV12-3 or TRBV12-4 to TRBJ2-1; D remains unclear. The V end was cut by 7 bases, the J end by 0 bases, with 7 bases between. The CDR3 extends over 13 amino acids. The CDR3 DNA sequence: TGTGCCAGCACCGCGAACTCCTACAATGAGCAGTTCGTC. This translates into CASTANSYNEQFV.

This clonotype was picked up many times. The chain carries TRBV12-3 or TRBV12-4 and TRBJ2-1; perhaps TRBD2 as D (7 bases). The CDR3 extends over 15 amino acids. The V end lost 1 base, the J end lost 8 bases, and 15 bases lay between the germline ends. In nucleotides, the CDR3 is TGTGCCAGCAGTTTAGACGGGGGGCGCGGAGATGAGCAGTTCTTC. This sequence encodes CASSLDGGRGDEQFF.

The chain is built from TRBV7-3 and TRBJ1-5, with TRBD1 identical over 10 bases. After removal of 5 bases from V and 6 bases from J, the junction contained 4 bases not matched to a gene. The germline gives CDR1 SGHTA, CDR2 FQGTGA. The CDR3 is made up of 14 amino acids. The CDR3 nucleotides are TGTGCCAGCAGCCAAAGGACAGGGGGTCAGCCCCAGCATTTT. Protein: CASSQRTGGQPQHF.

V gene TRBV9 combines with J gene TRBJ2-3; D call uncertain. The CDR3 sequence is 15 residues long. V dropped 0 bases and J dropped 5 bases, with 13 bases sitting between them. Germline V gene sequence: CDR1 SGDLS, CDR2 YYNGEE. The CDR3 spells CASSVDGSLRDTQYF. The CDR3 DNA follows: TGTGCCAGCAGCGTAGACGGAAGTTTAAGAGATACGCAGTATTTT.

The CDR3 DNA reads as TGTGCCAGCAGCCTCGCCGGGACATCTGGCTACACCTTC. Its translation: CASSLAGTSGYTF. The chain recombines TRBV6-1 with TRBJ1-2, with D possibly TRBD1 on 6 matching bases. V lost 6 bases and J 7 bases, leaving 15 bases between the germline ends. The CDR3 extends over 13 amino acids. Germline V gene lookup returns CDR1 MNHNS and CDR2 SASEGT.

The rearrangement uses TRBV20-1 and TRBJ1-3; D is possibly TRBD1 (5 bases). The V and J ends lost 0 bases and 1 base respectively, with 7 bases between them. The CDR3 loop spans 14 amino acids. Germline V gene sequence: CDR1 DFQATT, CDR2 SNEGSKA (reference sequence). CDR3 nucleotides: TGCAGTGCTAGAGATGACAGTTCTGGAAACACCATATATTTT. Its protein product is CSARDDSSGNTIYF.

The gene calls are TRBV4-1 and TRBJ1-2; D gene unclear. The CDR3 contains 11 residues. The germline CDR1 and CDR2 sequences are MGHRA and YSYEKL. Trimming pared 3 bases from V and 8 bases from J, leaving 7 bases between. CDR3 sequence reads: CASSQRSGYTF. The CDR3 DNA reads TGCGCCAGCAGCCAGCGGAGCGGCTACACCTTC.

This chain connects TRBV19 to TRBJ1-4, with D uncertain. The CDR3 sequence is 14 residues long. Germline lookup yields CDR1 LNHDA and CDR2 SQIVND (reference sequence). With 5 bases removed from V and 7 bases from J, the gap between germline ends came to 14 bases. The CDR3 nucleotides are TGTGCCAGTAGTCGAGCGGGGTACCGTGAAAAACTGTTTTTT. Translated: CASSRAGYREKLFF.

Points on this clonotype: The germline gene is not matched at one end of the junction; a read error may be the cause. J is TRBJ1-6 and V is TRBV4-1; no reliable D call. The CDR3 runs to 14 residues. Germline values: CDR1 MGHRA, CDR2 YSYEKL. The CDR3 DNA reads as TGCGCCCGCAGCCAAGAGGTGAGGAATTCACCCCTCCACTTT. The encoded protein is CARSQEVRNSPLHF.

The chain uses TRBV7-9 and TRBJ2-7; 10 bases align to TRBD1. Germline assignment: CDR1 SEHNR and CDR2 FQNEAQ (reference sequence). V lost 1 base to trimming and J lost 4 bases; unmatched junction nucleotides: 10. CDR3 size: 17 residues. This CDR3 reads CASSLGSPGTGVYEQYF. In DNA form, the CDR3 reads TGTGCCAGCAGCTTAGGGAGCCCCGGGACAGGGGTTTACGAGCAGTACTTC.

The chain has TRBV9 and TRBJ2-5, with 7 bases fitting TRBD2. The V gene end was trimmed by 0 bases and the J gene end by 4 bases; junction bases not matched to a gene: 3. Germline V gene lookup returns CDR1 SGDLS and CDR2 YYNGEE. The CDR3 totals 14 residues. Here the CDR3 reads CASSVAVAGETQYF. In DNA form, the CDR3 reads TGTGCCAGCAGCGTAGCCGTAGCGGGAGAGACCCAGTACTTC. The variable domain in full, completed from reference TRBV9 and TRBJ2-5, reads DSGVTQTPKHLITATGQRVTLRCSPRSGDLSVYWYQQSLDQGLQFLIQYYNGEERAKGNILERFSAQQFPDLHSELNLSSLELGDSALYFCASSVAVAGETQYFGPGTRLLVL.

CDR3 residues: CASATGATEAFF. In nucleotides, the CDR3 is TGTGCCAGCGCGACAGGGGCCACTGAAGCTTTCTTT. This chain links TRBV25-1 with TRBJ1-1; 8 nucleotides match TRBD1. V dropped 8 bases and J dropped 4; count of bases not matched to a gene: 3. The germline CDR1 and CDR2 sequences are MGHDK and SYGVNS. This CDR3 contains 12 residues.

This clonotype was observed a few times. CDR3 in amino acids: CSARDSASGSNEQYF. The CDR3 DNA is TGCAGTGCTAGAGATTCGGCTAGCGGGAGTAACGAGCAGTACTTC. The genes are TRBV20-1 and TRBJ2-7, with TRBD2 matching over 10 bases. The V gene's germline CDR1 is DFQATT and CDR2 SNEGSKA (reference sequence). The CDR3 contains 15 residues. Trimming cost V 0 bases and J 5 bases; bases outside gene matches: 7.

The chain is built from TRBV9 and TRBJ2-5, with 8 bases matching TRBD2. Germline lookup yields CDR1 SGDLS and CDR2 YYNGEE. The CDR3 is 15 amino acids. V shed 4 bases, J shed 4 bases, and the junction held 9 bases outside the gene matches. DNA for the CDR3: TGTGCCAGCAGCCCGGCAAGCGGGAGAGGAGAGACCCAGTACTTC. Residues: CASSPASGRGETQYF.

This clonotype was observed at least ten times. The chain has TRBV6-1 and TRBJ2-3; D gene ambiguous. Per the germline V gene, CDR1 is MNHNS and CDR2 is SASEGT. Trimming removed 5 bases from V and 1 base from J, with 7 bases in between. The CDR3 is made up of 13 amino acids. CDR3 coding DNA: TGTGCCAGCAGTCCTGGGGGCACAGATACGCAGTATTTT. The encoded protein is CASSPGGTDTQYF.

This clonotype appeared a few times. This chain joins TRBV15 and TRBJ1-5, with 9 bases identical to TRBD1. The CDR3 contains 14 residues. The V and J ends lost 2 bases and 7 bases, in that order; junction bases with no gene match: 3. Germline values: CDR1 LNHNV, CDR2 YYDKDF (reference sequence). CDR3 DNA sequence: TGTGCCACCAGCAGAAGGACAGGGGCACAGCCCCAGCATTTT. Translating gives CATSRRTGAQPQHF.

This clonotype appeared many times. The chain combines TRBV27 with TRBJ2-2; 11 bases map to TRBD2. This CDR3 has 17 residues. Germline V gene lookup returns CDR1 MNHEY and CDR2 SMNVEV (reference sequence). V lost 5 bases, J lost 1 base, and 6 bases stayed unmatched. DNA for the CDR3: TGTGCCAGCAGTCCACGACTAGCGGGATTGAACACCGGGGAGCTGTTTTTT. It codes for CASSPRLAGLNTGELFF.

This clonotype was found a few times. The rearrangement uses TRBV7-2 and TRBJ2-3, with D perhaps TRBD1 (5 bases). There are 14 residues in the CDR3. Germline CDR1 is SGHTA and CDR2 is FQGNSA. V shed 5 bases and J shed 4 bases, with 13 bases lying between them. Here the CDR3 DNA reads TGTGCCAGCAGCACTCAGGGTACATCAGATACGCAGTATTTT. This gives the protein CASSTQGTSDTQYF. The variable domain in full, with the rest retrieved from reference TRBV7-2 and TRBJ2-3, is GAGVSQSPSNKVTEKGKDVELRCDPISGHTALYWYRQSLGQGLEFLIYFQGNSAPDKSGLPSDRFSAERTGGSVSTLTIQRTQQEDSAVYLCASSTQGTSDTQYFGPGTRLTVL.